Each of the 15 T cell receptor beta chains below was sequenced from the same sample in a study of Graves' ophthalmopathy and Graves' hyperthyroidism. Beta-chain TCR CDR3 regions were amplified from RNA transcripts. Amplification began with first-round RT-PCR using HTBI primers, then second-round multiplex PCR was performed. In TCRdb, the multiplex PCR reads were re-called with MiXCR into one record per CDR3 protein. The table has approximately 540,000 distinct CDR3 sequences, less than 40% seen once. The sample taken for sequencing was peripheral blood or thyroid tissue (not recorded which). Every receptor here comes from an adult man with Graves' hyperthyroidism.

This clonotype was seen many times. The chain is built from TRBV29-1 and TRBJ1-2; 7 nucleotides agree with TRBD1. This CDR3 contains 12 residues. V shed 7 bases, J shed 2 bases, and the junction held 4 bases outside the gene matches. Germline-derived CDR1 and CDR2 are SQVTM and ANQGSEA. CDR3 nucleotide sequence: TGCAGCGAGGGGACAGAGAACTATGGCTACACCTTC. Protein: CSEGTENYGYTF. Full variable domain (missing parts from reference TRBV29-1 and TRBJ1-2): SAVISQKPSRDICQRGTSLTIQCQVDSQVTMMFWYRQQPGQSLTLIATANQGSEATYESGFVIDKFPISRPNLTFSTLTVSNMSPEDSSIYLCSEGTENYGYTFGSGTRLTVV.

This clonotype was counted ten times or more. The chain recombines TRBV2 with TRBJ1-1; 9 bases are a match to TRBD1. The V gene end was trimmed by 5 bases and the J gene end by 4 bases; junction bases not matched to a gene: 5. In germline, CDR1 is SNHLY, CDR2 FYNNEI. This CDR3 has 14 residues. The CDR3 nucleotides are TGTGCCAGCAGTACCCCGACAGGGGGCACTGAAGCTTTCTTT. As protein: CASSTPTGGTEAFF.

This clonotype was counted at least ten times. The V and J genes are TRBV24-1 and TRBJ2-7, with D maybe TRBD1 (6 bases). The CDR3 has 14 amino acids. Germline V CDR1 and CDR2: KGHDR, SFDVKD. V shed 4 bases and J shed 7 bases, with 16 bases lying between them. Here the CDR3 reads CATSDNDRSKEQYF. In DNA, the CDR3 is TGTGCCACCAGTGACAATGACAGGTCGAAGGAGCAGTACTTC.

Of note for this clonotype: Germline is not matched at one junction end, which may reflect a read error. The rearrangement joins TRBV10-3 to TRBJ2-6; tentative D call: TRBD1 (5 bases). CDR3 length: 16 amino acids. CDR1 ENHRY and CDR2 SYGVKD come from the germline V gene. CDR3 DNA: TGTGCCATCAGTGACATTATACGGTCTGGGGCCAGCGTCCTGACTTTC. Protein product: CAISDIIRSGASVLTF.

There are many counts of this clonotype. The rearrangement uses TRBV5-8 and TRBJ2-5; D unresolved. Trimming stripped 0 bases from V and 3 bases from J, with 12 bases between. The CDR3 covers 15 residues. Germline CDR1 SGHTS, CDR2 YDEGEE. The CDR3 here is CASSLAALRKETQYF. The CDR3 DNA reads TGTGCCAGCAGCTTGGCGGCCCTTAGGAAAGAGACCCAGTACTTC.

The chain recombines TRBV7-9 with TRBJ1-4; 9 bases fit TRBD1. This CDR3 is built from 15 residues. Trimming cost V 5 bases and J 4 bases; bases outside gene matches: 5. Per the germline V gene, CDR1 is SEHNR and CDR2 is FQNEAQ (reference sequence). CDR3 sequence reads: CASSTGQGLNEKLFF. The CDR3 DNA is TGTGCCAGCAGCACGGGACAGGGACTTAATGAAAAACTGTTTTTT.

The chain joins TRBV7-9 to TRBJ1-2; 9 bases are shared with TRBD1. Per germline, CDR1 SEHNR and CDR2 FQNEAQ (reference sequence). Germline trimming cut 5 bases from V and 7 bases from J; bases unmatched to any gene: 11. This CDR3 has 15 amino acids. In DNA form, the CDR3 reads TGTGCCAGCAGCAAAACCGGGACAGGGTTGCGTGGCTACACCTTC. Translating gives CASSKTGTGLRGYTF.

This clonotype came up once. This sequence joins TRBV12-3 or TRBV12-4 and TRBJ2-7, with D possibly being TRBD1 or TRBD2 (5 bases each). This CDR3 spans 16 amino acids. Between the trimmed V and J ends, which lost 6 bases and 1 base, there was a span of 19 bases. The CDR3 DNA follows: TGTGCCAGCAGCCCCCGAAGGGGTGGGGGTTCCTACGAGCAGTACTTC. Its protein product is CASSPRRGGGSYEQYF.

This clonotype was found many times. V is TRBV29-1 and J is TRBJ2-1, with D possibly matching TRBD1 (6 bases). The CDR3 spans 13 residues. V lost 7 bases, J lost 10 bases, and 20 bases lay in between. From germline, CDR1 is SQVTM and CDR2 ANQGSEA. CDR3 DNA sequence: TGCAGCGCCTGTCAGGACAGTACATGCGAGCAGTTCTTC. Encoded protein: CSACQDSTCEQFF.

A note on this clonotype: This clone may be a read error of a much larger clone one base away. This chain connects TRBV6-5 to TRBJ2-7; TRBD1 matches at 7 bases. Unmatched junction bases numbered 6, after V lost 2 bases and J lost 8 bases. The CDR3 covers 13 residues. CDR1 MNHEY and CDR2 SVGAGI come from the germline V gene. The DNA for the CDR3 is TGTGCCAGCAGTTACGAGGGGGCAGACAAGCAGTACTTC. This codes for CASSYEGADKQYF.

This clonotype was seen only a few times. The rearrangement uses TRBV7-8 and TRBJ1-1; no clear D. The CDR3 has 15 amino acids. V dropped 1 base and J dropped 2 bases, with 11 bases sitting between them. In germline, CDR1 is SGHVS, CDR2 FQNEAQ. CDR3 amino acids: CASSLVPQLNTEAFF. DNA of the CDR3: TGTGCCAGCAGCTTAGTTCCACAACTAAACACTGAAGCTTTCTTT.

This clonotype came up many times. The chain joins TRBV24-1 to TRBJ1-5; 7 bases are a match to TRBD1. The J segment lost 3 bases and the V segment lost 5 bases, leaving 3 bases of the junction unmatched. CDR1 is KGHDR, CDR2 SFDVKD, per germline. The CDR3 runs 14 residues. CDR3 region: CATSGGTVNQPQHF. The CDR3 DNA follows: TGTGCCACCAGTGGCGGGACAGTCAATCAGCCCCAGCATTTT.

This clonotype has a count of ten or more. The chain couples TRBV20-1 to TRBJ1-2; no firm D call. This CDR3 is 13 amino acids long. Germline CDR1 reads DFQATT; CDR2 reads SNEGSKA (reference sequence). The V and J ends lost 0 bases and 2 bases respectively, with 7 bases between them. The CDR3 here is CSARDQGNYGYTF. The CDR3, as DNA: TGCAGTGCTAGAGATCAAGGGAACTATGGCTACACCTTC.

This clonotype was counted ten times or more. The genes are TRBV20-1 and TRBJ2-7; perhaps TRBD2 as D (5 bases). Germline values: CDR1 DFQATT, CDR2 SNEGSKA (reference sequence). This CDR3 has 14 residues. Trimming stripped 2 bases from V and 2 bases from J, with 13 bases between. The chain's CDR3 is CSARRGWETYEQYF. In DNA, the CDR3 is TGCAGTGCTAGACGGGGTTGGGAAACCTACGAGCAGTACTTC.

The sample holds many counts of this clonotype. In nucleotides, the CDR3 is TGTGCCAGCAGTTACTCACCCCCCTCCGCCAGGATCGCCTATGGCTACACCTTC. This sequence encodes CASSYSPPSARIAYGYTF. The chain combines TRBV6-5 with TRBJ1-2; D not certain. The CDR3 has 18 residues. The germline V gene has CDR1 MNHEY and CDR2 SVGAGI. Trimming cost V 0 bases and J 4 bases, with 21 bases left between them.